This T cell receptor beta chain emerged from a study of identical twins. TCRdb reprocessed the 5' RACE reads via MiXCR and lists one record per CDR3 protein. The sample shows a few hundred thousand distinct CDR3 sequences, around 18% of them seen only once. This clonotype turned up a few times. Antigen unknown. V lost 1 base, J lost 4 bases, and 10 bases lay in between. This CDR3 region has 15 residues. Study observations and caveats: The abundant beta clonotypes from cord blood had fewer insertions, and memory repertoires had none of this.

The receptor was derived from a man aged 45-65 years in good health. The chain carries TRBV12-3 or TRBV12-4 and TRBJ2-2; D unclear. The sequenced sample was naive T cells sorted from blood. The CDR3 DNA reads TGTGCCAGCAGTTTAGGTGGGTCCACCACCGGGGAGCTGTTTTTT. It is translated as CASSLGGSTTGELFF.